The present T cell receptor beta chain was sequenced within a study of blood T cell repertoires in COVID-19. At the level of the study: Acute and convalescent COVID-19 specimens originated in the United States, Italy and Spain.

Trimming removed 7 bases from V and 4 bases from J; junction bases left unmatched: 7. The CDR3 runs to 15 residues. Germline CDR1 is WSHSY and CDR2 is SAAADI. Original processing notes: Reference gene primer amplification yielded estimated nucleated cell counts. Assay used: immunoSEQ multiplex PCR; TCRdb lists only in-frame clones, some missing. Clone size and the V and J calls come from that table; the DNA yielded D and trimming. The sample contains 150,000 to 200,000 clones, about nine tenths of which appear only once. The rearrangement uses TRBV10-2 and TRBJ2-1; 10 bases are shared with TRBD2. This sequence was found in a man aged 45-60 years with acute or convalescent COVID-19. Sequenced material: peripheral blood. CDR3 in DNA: TGCGCCAGCAAAGGACTAGCGGATGCTTACAATGAGCAGTTCTTC. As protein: CASKGLADAYNEQFF.